Described below is a single T cell receptor (beta chain) sequence and its context. What it binds is unknown. These data are taken from a study of beta chain features in type 1 diabetes. Expressed TCRB transcripts were sequenced, since all the RNA that had been isolated was reverse transcribed. Sequenced by immunoSEQ multiplex PCR; TCRdb stores in-frame clones only, minus some. Among roughly 230,000 clones listed, roughly a tenth were seen once. Per the germline V gene, CDR1 is SGHRS and CDR2 is YFSETQ. This CDR3 is built from 13 residues. V lost 3 bases, J lost 4 bases, and 10 bases lay in between. General study findings and limits: A moderate, significant TCRB CDR3 shortening appeared in type 1 diabetes across four CD4+ subsets. Diminished insertions and augmented deletions at VDJ junctions characterized type 1 diabetes patients.

This receptor was obtained from a man aged 25-40 years with type 1 diabetes. Sequencing was performed on naive CD4+ T cells from blood. V gene TRBV5-1 combines with J gene TRBJ1-2; D not certain. CDR3 sequence reads: CASSSLIGYGYTF. The CDR3 nucleotides are TGCGCCAGCAGCTCACTCATCGGCTATGGCTACACCTTC.